The clone carrying this TCR beta chain was recorded once. This record belongs to a study of blood T cell repertoires in COVID-19. Study overall: Some COVID-19 samples were acute and others convalescent; all came from the United States, Italy and Spain. Sources were T cells, B-cell-depleted T cells, or PBMCs; the material itself was cDNA or gDNA.

Original analysis: Nucleated cell number was recorded as an estimate derived from reference gene primer amplification. Method: immunoSEQ multiplex PCR; TCRdb's copy keeps in-frame clones and lacks some. The DNA gave D and trimming, while V, J and clone size come from that table. The sample holds 150,000 to 200,000 clones, about nine tenths seen once. CDR3 length: 18 residues. The junction had 18 bases not matched to a gene; V was cut back by 5 bases and J by 4 bases. CDR1 is SGHAT, CDR2 FQNNGV, per germline. The clonotype originates from a man between 65 and 79 years old with active or convalescent COVID-19. Sequencing was done on a sample of peripheral blood. This sequence joins TRBV11-2 and TRBJ2-5; 8 positions agree with TRBD2. The CDR3 nucleotides read TGTGCCAGCAGCCCAAATCATGGCGGGGGGCCTTCGCGAGAGACCCAGTACTTC. Its translation: CASSPNHGGGPSRETQYF.